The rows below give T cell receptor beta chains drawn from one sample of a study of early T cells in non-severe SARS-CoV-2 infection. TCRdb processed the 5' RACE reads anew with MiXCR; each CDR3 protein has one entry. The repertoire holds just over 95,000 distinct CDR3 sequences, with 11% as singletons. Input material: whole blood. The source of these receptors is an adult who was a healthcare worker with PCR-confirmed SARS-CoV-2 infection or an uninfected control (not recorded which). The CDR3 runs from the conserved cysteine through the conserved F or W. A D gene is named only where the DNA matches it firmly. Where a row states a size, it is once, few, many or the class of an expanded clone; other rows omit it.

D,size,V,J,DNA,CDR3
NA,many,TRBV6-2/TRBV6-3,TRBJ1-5,TGTGCCAGCAGTCAACCCGGTCTCTCGGGCAATCAGCCCCAGCATTTT,CASSQPGLSGNQPQHF
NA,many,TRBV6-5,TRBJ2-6,TGTGCCAGCAGTTACTCGCTCGGGGGACCTGGGGCCAACGTCCTGACTTTC,CASSYSLGGPGANVLTF
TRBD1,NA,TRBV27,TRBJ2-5,TGTGCCAGCAGCAAAACAGGGGGAGTGAGAGAGACCCAGTACTTC,CASSKTGGVRETQYF
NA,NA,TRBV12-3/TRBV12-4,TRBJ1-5,TGTGCCAGCAGTTTAGCGCGTGGCAGGCGTTACAATCAGCCCCAGCATTTT,CASSLARGRRYNQPQHF
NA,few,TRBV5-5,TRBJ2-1,TGTGCCAGCAGTCCATTGGGGACCAACAATGAGCAGTTCTTC,CASSPLGTNNEQFF
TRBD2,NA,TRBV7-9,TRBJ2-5,TGTGCCAGCAGCCGTGGGACTAGCGGGCCCGAGGAGACCCAGTACTTC,CASSRGTSGPEETQYF
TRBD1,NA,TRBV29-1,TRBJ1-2,TGCAGCATCCGGGGACAGAACTATGGCTACACCTTC,CSIRGQNYGYTF
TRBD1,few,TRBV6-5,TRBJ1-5,TGTGCCAGCAAGCAGGGGGGACATAGCAATCAGCCCCAGCATTTT,CASKQGGHSNQPQHF
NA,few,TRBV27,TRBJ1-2,TGTGCCAGTGGAGTCCCCCTTTATGGCTACACCTTC,CASGVPLYGYTF
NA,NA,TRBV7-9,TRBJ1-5,TGTGCCAGCAGACTTGGCGGTCAGCCCCAGCATTTT,CASRLGGQPQHF
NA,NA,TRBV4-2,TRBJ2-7,TGTGCCAGCAGCCAAACAGACTACGAGCAGTACTTC,CASSQTDYEQYF
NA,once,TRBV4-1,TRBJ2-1,TGCGCCAGCAGCCAAGATGTGGGGGCCGACAATGAGCAGTTCTTC,CASSQDVGADNEQFF
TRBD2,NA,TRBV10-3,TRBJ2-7,TGTGCCACCTTGGGACTAGCGGGGAACGAGCAGTACTTC,CATLGLAGNEQYF
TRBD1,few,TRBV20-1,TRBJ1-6,TGCAGTGCTAGAGGTGGACAGGGGAATTCACCCCTCCACTTT,CSARGGQGNSPLHF
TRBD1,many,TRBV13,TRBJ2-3,TGTGCCAGCAGCTTCAGGGGGTCAGGGGATACGCAGTATTTT,CASSFRGSGDTQYF
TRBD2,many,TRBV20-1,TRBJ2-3,TGCAGTGCTAGAGATCTCATCGGGAAAGCGGGGGGCACAGATACGCAGTATTTT,CSARDLIGKAGGTDTQYF
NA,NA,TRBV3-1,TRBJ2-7,TGTGCCAGCAGCCAATTAGGGGGCTACGAGCAGTACTTC,CASSQLGGYEQYF
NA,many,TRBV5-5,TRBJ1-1,TGTGCCAGCAGCCCCGCGGGGAACACTGAAGCTTTCTTT,CASSPAGNTEAFF
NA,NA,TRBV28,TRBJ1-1,TGTGCCAGCAGTTTACCAGGGACCTCGAGGCAAGCTTTCTTT,CASSLPGTSRQAFF
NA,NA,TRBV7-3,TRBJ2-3,TGTGCCAGCAGACTCGGCGCCGGCACAGATACGCAGTATTTT,CASRLGAGTDTQYF
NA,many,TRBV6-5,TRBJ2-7,TGTGCCAGCAGCCTCGAGGGGGGCAGTGGCCACGAGCAGTACTTC,CASSLEGGSGHEQYF
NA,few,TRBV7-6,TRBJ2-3,TGTGCCAGCAGCCCTAGCAGTTTGACAGATACGCAGTATTTT,CASSPSSLTDTQYF
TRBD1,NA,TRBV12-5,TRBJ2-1,TGTGCTAGTGGTGAGGAACAGGGGTCCCCTACTTACAATGAGCAGTTCTTC,CASGEEQGSPTYNEQFF
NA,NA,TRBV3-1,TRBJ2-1,TGTGCCAGCAGCCGACCTCACAATGAGCAGTTCTTC,CASSRPHNEQFF
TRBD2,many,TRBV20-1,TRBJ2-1,TGCAGTGCTAGTCCCGGGGGGGTGGGACTTGAGCAGTTCTTC,CSASPGGVGLEQFF
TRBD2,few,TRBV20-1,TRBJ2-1,TGCAGTGCGAGCGGTTTCAAGCGGGAGGGGCAGTCCTACAATGAGCAGTTCTTC,CSASGFKREGQSYNEQFF
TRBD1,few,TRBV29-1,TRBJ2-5,TGCAGCGTGGCGACAGGGGGCAAGGAGACCCAGTACTTC,CSVATGGKETQYF
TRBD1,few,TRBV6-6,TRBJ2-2,TGTGCCAGCAGTTACTCGATGGGACAGGGGGCGCCGAACACCGGGGAGCTGTTTTTT,CASSYSMGQGAPNTGELFF
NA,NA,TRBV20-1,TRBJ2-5,TGCAGTGCTAGAATCCCGGGAGCCGAAGAGACCCAGTACTTC,CSARIPGAEETQYF
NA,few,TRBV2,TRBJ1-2,TGTGCCAGCACCCCGCTTGGCAACTATGGCTACACCTTC,CASTPLGNYGYTF
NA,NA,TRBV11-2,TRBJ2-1,TGTGCCAGCAGCTCCTACCGAAACTACAATGAGCAGTTCTTC,CASSSYRNYNEQFF
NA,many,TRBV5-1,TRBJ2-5,TGCGCCAGCAGCTCCGGACAGATTCAAGAGACCCAGTACTTC,CASSSGQIQETQYF
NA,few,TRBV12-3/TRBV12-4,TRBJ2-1,TGTGCCAGCAGTCCTGCAGGGGGGAATGAGCAGTTCTTC,CASSPAGGNEQFF
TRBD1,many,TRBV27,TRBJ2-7,TGTGCCAGCAGTTTTGGCGCCGGGACAGGACCCTACGAGCAGTACTTC,CASSFGAGTGPYEQYF
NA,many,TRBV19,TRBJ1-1,TGTGCCAGTAGTAGGGGCACTGAAGCTTTCTTT,CASSRGTEAFF
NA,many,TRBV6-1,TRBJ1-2,TGTGCCAGCAGTGAAGCGCACGGGCGGTCCCATGCCTTTAACTATGGCTACACCTTC,CASSEAHGRSHAFNYGYTF
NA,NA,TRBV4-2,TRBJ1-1,TGTGCCAGCAGCCAAGATCCCCGTTCTGAAGCTTTCTTT,CASSQDPRSEAFF
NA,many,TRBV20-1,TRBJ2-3,TGCAGTGCTAAGCTGGACGTGAATACGCAGTATTTT,CSAKLDVNTQYF